This T cell receptor (beta chain) was recorded in a study of molecular identifiers for immune sequencing clone quantification. This clonotype was seen at least ten times. Preparation methods for the bulk TCR libraries were those previously described, with listed TCR primers. TCRdb recomputed calls from the PCR reads with MiXCR, one row per CDR3 protein. There are about 100,000 distinct CDR3 sequences in the sample; less than 35% occur only once, and about 9.1% lies in the top ten. CDR3 length: 16 amino acids. Germline assignment: CDR1 SNHLY and CDR2 FYNNEI. Trimming cost V 4 bases and J 0 bases, with 15 bases left between them.

The genes are TRBV2 and TRBJ1-1; D is ambiguous. The sequenced material came from naive CD8+ T cells from blood, with Jurkat cell RNA spiked in. Stated subset: FACS-sorted CD8+CD4-CCR7+CD45RA+ naive T cells. The clonotype was recovered from a human donor in good health. Some libraries in this study had Jurkat cell RNA spiked in. CDR3 loop: CASSADANSLNTEAFF. The CDR3 bases are TGTGCCAGCAGTGCAGACGCCAACAGCTTGAACACTGAAGCTTTCTTT.